This TCR beta chain is from a study of beta chain features in type 1 diabetes. Study details: There was similarity between patients and healthy donors in age, gender and cell yields. General study points: Researchers reported that naive, central memory and Treg TCRB repertoires appeared more similar in patients than in healthy donors. The study found moderately but significantly shorter TCRB CDR3s in all four CD4+ subsets of Type 1 diabetes patients.

Of the isolated RNA, all was reverse transcribed, and so the sequenced material was expressed TCRB transcripts. The data were produced by immunoSEQ multiplex PCR, yet TCRdb's version contains in-frame clones alone and is incomplete. Of more than 250,000 clones in the sample, 15% were seen once. The V gene's germline CDR1 is MNHEY and CDR2 SVGAGI. V gave up 4 bases and J gave up 6 bases, with 13 bases separating them. This CDR3 has 14 residues. This clone was counted only a few times. Its antigen remains unidentified. This clonotype was obtained from a man between 18 and 35 years old with type 1 diabetes. The chain links TRBV6-5 to TRBJ1-5; D may be TRBD1 (5 bases). The material sequenced was naive CD4+ T cells from blood. The CDR3 here is CASSSQGWGQPQHF. The CDR3 nucleotides read TGTGCCAGCAGTTCGCAGGGTTGGGGTCAGCCCCAGCATTTT.